This TCR beta chain comes out of a study of T cells in Graves' hyperthyroidism and ophthalmopathy. Across the whole study: Specimen type is peripheral blood, collected at initial diagnosis prior to any treatment. Study-level points and caveats: By a 13 V-J model, ophthalmopathy was set apart from stable hyperthyroidism. Most thyroid clonotypes expanded above 0.001 appeared in blood too.

What was amplified from RNA transcripts were TCR beta CDR3 regions. RT-PCR in the first round (using the HTBI primer set) targeted the TCR CDR3. TCRdb reanalysed the multiplex PCR reads using MiXCR and keeps one entry per CDR3 protein. The sample has under 800,000 distinct CDR3 sequences, 14% seen once. Many counts were recorded for this clonotype. Its antigen is as yet unknown. Graves' hyperthyroidism without ophthalmopathy progression within 18 months was termed stable. This CDR3 spans 13 amino acids. V lost 2 bases and J lost 7; bases outside the gene matches: 2. Germline CDR1 is KGHSH and CDR2 is LQKENI.

V is TRBV18 and J is TRBJ1-3; 7 bases align to TRBD1. The sequence was obtained from a woman in her late teens or twenties with Graves' hyperthyroidism. The source material was blood. CDR3 sequence (DNA): TGTGCCAGCTCACCAGGGACAGATAACACCATATATTTT. It encodes CASSPGTDNTIYF.